This record looks at one T cell receptor beta chain sequence and its context. This specimen comes from a study of OX40 agonist ivuxolimab in advanced cancers. In the study overall: Three patients, one with hepatocellular carcinoma and two with cutaneous melanoma, responded partially.

Produced via immunoSEQ multiplex PCR; TCRdb's table is partial and in-frame only. The sample yields under 65,000 clones, less than 95% seen once. Researchers took blood at baseline, on cycle 4 day 1, and on cycle 7 day 1. V lost 7 bases, J lost 6 bases, and 13 bases lay in between. CDR1 is LNHDA and CDR2 is SQIVND in the germline V gene (reference sequence). The CDR3 contains 14 residues. The receptor was isolated from an adult with an advanced solid tumor such as melanoma, head and neck, liver or kidney cancer. The chain carries TRBV19 and TRBJ2-6, with D possibly being TRBD2 (5 bases). The sequencing used CD4+ or CD8+ T cells sorted from blood, collected in a trial of the OX40 agonist ivuxolimab. CDR3 sequence reads: CASNRGEAANVLTF. The CDR3, as DNA: TGTGCCAGTAATCGGGGTGAGGCGGCCAACGTCCTGACTTTC.